The rows below give T cell receptor beta chains drawn from one sample of a study of OX40 agonist ivuxolimab in advanced cancers. The repertoire was sequenced with immunoSEQ multiplex PCR; TCRdb's copy has only in-frame clones and lacks some. The table includes more than 55,000 clones, around 90% detected once. Here the sequenced sample was CD4+ or CD8+ T cells sorted from blood, taken in a trial of the OX40 agonist ivuxolimab. The receptors come from an adult with an advanced solid tumor such as melanoma, head and neck, liver or kidney cancer. CDR3s include the opening cysteine and the closing phenylalanine or tryptophan. D genes are given only for firm matches. Clone size appears in some rows only: once, few, many, or a class for an expanded clone.

V,size,J,D,CDR3,DNA
TRBV19,-,TRBJ2-7,TRBD2,CASSNSGRRTYEQYF,TGTGCCAGTAGTAATAGCGGGAGGAGGACCTACGAGCAGTACTTC
TRBV30,-,TRBJ2-4,-,CACTAAGAKNIQYF,TGTGCCTGCACGGCGGCAGGGGCCAAAAACATTCAGTACTTC
TRBV27,-,TRBJ2-7,TRBD2,CASSLSKGRGEQYF,TGTGCCAGCAGCCTATCCAAAGGGCGGGGGGAGCAGTACTTC
TRBV7-9,-,TRBJ1-1,-,CASSLGLENTEAFF,TGTGCCAGCAGCTTAGGGTTGGAGAACACTGAAGCTTTCTTT
TRBV7-3,-,TRBJ2-2,-,CASSPPGVGTGELFF,TGTGCCAGCAGCCCACCCGGTGTGGGCACCGGGGAGCTGTTTTTT
TRBV11-1,once,TRBJ2-5,-,CASSFRAQETQYF,TGTGCCAGCAGCTTTAGGGCCCAAGAGACCCAGTACTTC
TRBV11-2,-,TRBJ2-7,TRBD2,CASSQTSGRLEQYF,TGTGCCAGCAGCCAGACTAGCGGGAGGCTCGAGCAGTACTTC
TRBV20-1,-,TRBJ2-1,-,CSASMWQFF,TGCAGTGCTAGTATGTGGCAGTTCTTC
TRBV11-3,-,TRBJ2-1,TRBD1,CASSLAGTAYNEQFF,TGTGCCAGCAGCTTAGCCGGGACAGCCTACAATGAGCAGTTCTTC
TRBV5-1,once,TRBJ2-3,-,CASSFGRPDTQYF,TGCGCCAGCAGCTTTGGCAGGCCAGATACGCAGTATTTT
TRBV30,-,TRBJ1-4,-,CAWGSGSEKLFF,TGTGCCTGGGGTTCAGGTTCTGAAAAACTGTTTTTT
TRBV7-7,-,TRBJ2-5,-,CASSQGGGTETQYF,TGTGCTAGCAGCCAGGGGGGGGGTACAGAGACCCAGTACTTC
TRBV28,-,TRBJ1-3,-,CASKASGDTIYF,TGTGCCAGCAAAGCCTCCGGAGACACCATATATTTT
TRBV10-2,-,TRBJ1-2,TRBD1,CASSWTGGHYGYTF,TGCGCCAGCAGCTGGACAGGGGGCCACTATGGCTACACCTTC
TRBV11-2,-,TRBJ2-1,-,CASSLVNNEQFF,TGTGCCAGCAGCTTAGTTAACAATGAGCAGTTCTTC
TRBV19,-,TRBJ1-5,-,CASSIGGQKYSNQPQHF,TGTGCCAGTAGTATAGGTGGACAGAAATATAGCAATCAGCCCCAGCATTTT
TRBV11-1,-,TRBJ2-1,TRBD2,CASSSRLAGASEQFF,TGTGCCAGCAGCTCTAGACTAGCGGGAGCGAGTGAGCAGTTCTTC
TRBV11-3,-,TRBJ2-2,TRBD1,CASSQGQHTGELFF,TGTGCCAGCAGCCAGGGACAGCACACCGGGGAGCTGTTTTTT
TRBV4-2,once,TRBJ2-3,TRBD1,CASSQGGQGGPDTQYF,TGTGCCAGCAGCCAAGGCGGACAGGGAGGACCAGATACGCAGTATTTT
TRBV27,-,TRBJ1-5,-,CASSLGGTRIGNQPQHF,TGTGCCAGCAGTTTGGGGGGGACAAGGATTGGCAATCAGCCCCAGCATTTT
TRBV28,-,TRBJ1-5,-,CASSQHENQPQHF,TGTGCCAGCAGCCAACACGAAAATCAGCCCCAGCATTTT
TRBV28,once,TRBJ1-5,-,CASSLRSGLGQPQHF,TGTGCCAGCAGTTTACGTTCGGGGTTGGGTCAGCCCCAGCATTTT
TRBV18,-,TRBJ2-7,TRBD1,CASSPGDRGPYEQYF,TGTGCCAGCTCACCCGGAGACAGGGGGCCCTACGAGCAGTACTTC
TRBV10-3,-,TRBJ1-5,-,CAISESGPGQPQHF,TGTGCCATCAGTGAGTCCGGTCCGGGTCAGCCCCAGCATTTT
TRBV18,-,TRBJ1-1,TRBD1,CASSPTGVSTEAFF,TGTGCCAGCTCACCCACAGGGGTGAGCACTGAAGCTTTCTTT
TRBV6-6,-,TRBJ1-1,-,CASSSGPQSNTEAFF,TGTGCCAGCAGTTCCGGACCGCAGTCGAACACTGAAGCTTTCTTT
TRBV7-2,-,TRBJ2-2,-,CASSFDRNTGELFF,TGTGCCAGCAGCTTTGACCGGAACACCGGGGAGCTGTTTTTT
TRBV5-1,-,TRBJ2-1,-,CASSFQGTSYNEQFF,TGCGCCAGCAGCTTCCAGGGGACCTCCTACAATGAGCAGTTCTTC
TRBV5-8,-,TRBJ2-5,-,CASSFLDQETQYF,TGTGCCAGCAGCTTTCTAGACCAAGAGACCCAGTACTTC
TRBV4-3,-,TRBJ2-5,TRBD2,CASSQGGGLAGVRETQYF,TGCGCCAGCAGCCAAGGGGGGGGACTAGCGGGAGTTAGGGAGACCCAGTACTTC
TRBV6-4,-,TRBJ2-1,-,CATSATPGHEQFF,TGTGCCACCTCAGCTACACCGGGGCATGAGCAGTTCTTC
TRBV11-3,-,TRBJ1-1,-,CASSLDGTEAFF,TGTGCCAGCAGCTTAGACGGTACTGAAGCTTTCTTT
TRBV28,once,TRBJ2-7,-,CASTVTASYEQYF,TGTGCCAGCACTGTGACAGCCTCCTACGAGCAGTACTTC
TRBV30,-,TRBJ2-1,-,CAWSSPGAGLSYNEQFF,TGTGCCTGGAGTTCCCCTGGGGCGGGACTCTCCTACAATGAGCAGTTCTTC
TRBV6-6,once,TRBJ1-2,-,CASTSAYGYTF,TGTGCCAGCACCAGCGCTTATGGCTACACCTTC
TRBV11-2,-,TRBJ2-2,TRBD2,CASSPSGRETGELFF,TGTGCCAGCAGCCCTAGCGGGAGGGAGACCGGGGAGCTGTTTTTT
TRBV9,-,TRBJ2-5,-,CASSVDRGGQETQYF,TGTGCCAGCAGCGTCGACAGGGGAGGGCAAGAGACCCAGTACTTC
TRBV7-2,-,TRBJ1-1,-,CASSPLSLTEAFF,TGTGCCAGCAGCCCTCTGAGTCTAACTGAAGCTTTCTTT
TRBV4-1,once,TRBJ2-3,-,CASSPHRGTDTQYF,TGCGCCAGCAGCCCCCACAGGGGCACAGATACGCAGTATTTT
TRBV6-1,-,TRBJ1-2,TRBD1,CASRGQGFSGYTF,TGTGCCAGCAGGGGACAGGGATTCAGTGGCTACACCTTC
TRBV29-1,-,TRBJ1-2,-,CSTRATDYGYTF,TGCAGCACACGAGCGACAGACTATGGCTACACCTTC
TRBV7-2,-,TRBJ2-7,TRBD1,CASSLAGTGILYEQYF,TGTGCCAGCAGCTTAGCCGGGACAGGGATCCTTTACGAGCAGTACTTC
TRBV7-9,few,TRBJ1-2,-,CASSDGGYYGYTF,TGTGCCAGCAGCGACGGGGGGTACTATGGCTACACCTTC
TRBV19,-,TRBJ1-2,TRBD1,CASSLTGTGGTMSYTF,TGTGCCAGTAGTCTGACGGGGACAGGGGGCACAATGAGCTACACCTTC
TRBV7-9,-,TRBJ2-3,TRBD2,CASSLVGAGGQFTQYF,TGTGCCAGCAGCTTAGTAGGAGCGGGAGGGCAGTTTACGCAGTATTTT
TRBV18,-,TRBJ2-7,TRBD2,CASSPTLARGSYEQYF,TGTGCCAGCTCGCCAACACTAGCGCGAGGATCCTACGAGCAGTACTTC
TRBV15,-,TRBJ2-3,-,CATSREGTGHRTDTQYF,TGTGCCACCAGCAGAGAAGGAACGGGACACCGCACAGATACGCAGTATTTT
TRBV2,-,TRBJ2-6,-,CASSAGANVLTF,TGTGCCAGCAGTGCTGGGGCCAACGTCCTGACTTTC
TRBV5-1,once,TRBJ1-2,-,CASSGTFAGYTF,TGCGCCAGCAGCGGGACTTTCGCTGGCTACACCTTC
TRBV5-1,few,TRBJ2-7,TRBD1,CASSLAPGQFPSYEQYF,TGCGCCAGCAGCTTGGCCCCGGGACAGTTTCCCTCCTACGAGCAGTACTTC
TRBV5-1,-,TRBJ2-3,-,CASSWGQDTQYF,TGCGCCAGCAGCTGGGGACAAGATACGCAGTATTTT
TRBV11-3,-,TRBJ2-1,TRBD2,CASSLGTSGYNEQFF,TGTGCCAGCAGCTTAGGGACTAGCGGATACAATGAGCAGTTCTTC
TRBV30,-,TRBJ1-6,-,CAWKVGGSYNSPLHF,TGTGCCTGGAAGGTTGGAGGGAGTTATAATTCACCCCTCCACTTT
TRBV10-3,-,TRBJ2-7,TRBD2,CATKAGVALDEQYF,TGTGCCACCAAGGCGGGAGTAGCTCTCGACGAGCAGTACTTC
TRBV7-8,-,TRBJ2-7,TRBD2,CASRSGRSAYEQYF,TGTGCCAGCAGAAGCGGGAGATCTGCTTACGAGCAGTACTTC
TRBV11-3,-,TRBJ2-1,TRBD1,CASSPTGSPNNEQFF,TGTGCCAGCAGCCCGACAGGGTCCCCGAACAATGAGCAGTTCTTC
TRBV5-4,-,TRBJ2-1,TRBD2,CASSGLATYNEQFF,TGTGCCAGCAGTGGACTAGCGACCTACAATGAGCAGTTCTTC
TRBV7-9,-,TRBJ2-7,-,CASSLLSGKAGEQYF,TGTGCCAGCAGCTTATTAAGCGGCAAGGCGGGGGAGCAGTACTTC